The subject of this entry is one TCR beta chain. Antigen unknown. The data derive from a study of cytomegalovirus exposure and HLA in healthy donors. Study-level findings and limits: According to a later analysis, most TCR beta chains associated with CMV appeared HLA-restricted.

The V gene lost 0 bases and the J gene lost 5 bases, with 11 bases spanning the gap. Germline V gene data show CDR1 as LGHNA and CDR2 as YNFKEQ. The CDR3 extends over 15 amino acids. 13 Jbeta primers and 60 Vbeta primers were used for the PCR. Assay: immunoSEQ multiplex PCR; the TCRdb copy retains only in-frame clones and omits some. The sample has 150,000 to 200,000 clones; roughly 77% are singletons. The V gene is TRBV4-2, the J gene TRBJ2-1, with D perhaps TRBD2 (6 bases). The origin of this receptor is a woman in her forties or fifties in good health and CMV-seronegative. The sample consisted of PBMCs. The CDR3 loop reads CASSQDRLANNEQFF. The DNA for the CDR3 is TGTGCCAGCAGCCAAGATCGGCTAGCGAACAATGAGCAGTTCTTC.